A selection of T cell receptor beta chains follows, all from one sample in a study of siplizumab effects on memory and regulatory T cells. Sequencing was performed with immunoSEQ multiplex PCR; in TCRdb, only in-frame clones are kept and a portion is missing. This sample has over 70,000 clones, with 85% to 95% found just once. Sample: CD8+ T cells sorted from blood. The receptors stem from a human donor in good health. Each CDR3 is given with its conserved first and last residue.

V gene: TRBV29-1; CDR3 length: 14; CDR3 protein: CSVDGLAGGYEQYF
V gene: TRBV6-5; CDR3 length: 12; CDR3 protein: CASSELGNEQFF
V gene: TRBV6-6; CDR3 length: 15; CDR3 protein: CASSPSGWEGETQYF
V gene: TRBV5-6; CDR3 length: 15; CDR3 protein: CASSKSFSEAYGYTF
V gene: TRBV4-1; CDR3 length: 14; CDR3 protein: CASSQGVSNQPQHF
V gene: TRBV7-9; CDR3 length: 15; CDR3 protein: CASSLNSALHDEQYF
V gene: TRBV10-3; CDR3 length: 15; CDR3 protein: CAISVTSGNSYEQYF
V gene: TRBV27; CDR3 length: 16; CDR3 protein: CASSLGPGTGVHEQYF
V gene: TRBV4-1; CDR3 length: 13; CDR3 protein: CASSQALEYEQYF
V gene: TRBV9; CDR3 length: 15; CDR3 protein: CASSVDQGATYEQYF
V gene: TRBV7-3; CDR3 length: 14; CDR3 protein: CASSLTPNTGELFF
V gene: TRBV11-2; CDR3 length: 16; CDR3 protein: CASSWVPLAGGNEQFF